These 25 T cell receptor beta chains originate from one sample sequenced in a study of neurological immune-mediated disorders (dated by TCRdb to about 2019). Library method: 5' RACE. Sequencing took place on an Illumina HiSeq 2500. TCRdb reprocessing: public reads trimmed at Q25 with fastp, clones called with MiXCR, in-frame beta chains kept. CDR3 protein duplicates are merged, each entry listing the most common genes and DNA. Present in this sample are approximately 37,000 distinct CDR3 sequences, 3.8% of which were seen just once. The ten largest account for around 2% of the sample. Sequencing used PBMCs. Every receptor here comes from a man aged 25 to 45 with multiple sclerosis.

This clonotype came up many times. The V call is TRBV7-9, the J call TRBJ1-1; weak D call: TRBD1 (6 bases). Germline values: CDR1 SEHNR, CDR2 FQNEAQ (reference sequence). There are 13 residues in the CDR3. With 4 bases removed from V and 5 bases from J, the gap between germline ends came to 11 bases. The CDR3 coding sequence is TGTGCCAGCAGCTACAGGGTAGGGACTGAAGCTTTCTTT. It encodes CASSYRVGTEAFF.

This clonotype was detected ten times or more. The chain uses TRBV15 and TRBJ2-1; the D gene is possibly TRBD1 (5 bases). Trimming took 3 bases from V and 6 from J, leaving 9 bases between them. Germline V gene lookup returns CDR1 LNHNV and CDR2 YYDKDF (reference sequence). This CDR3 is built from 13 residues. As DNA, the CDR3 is TGTGCCACCAGCAGGGATCAGGGCAATGAGCAGTTCTTC. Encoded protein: CATSRDQGNEQFF. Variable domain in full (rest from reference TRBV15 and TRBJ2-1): DAMVIQNPRYQVTQFGKPVTLSCSQTLNHNVMYWYQQKSSQAPKLLFHYYDKDFNNEADTPDNFQSRRPNTSFCFLDIRSPGLGDTAMYLCATSRDQGNEQFFGPGTRLTVL.

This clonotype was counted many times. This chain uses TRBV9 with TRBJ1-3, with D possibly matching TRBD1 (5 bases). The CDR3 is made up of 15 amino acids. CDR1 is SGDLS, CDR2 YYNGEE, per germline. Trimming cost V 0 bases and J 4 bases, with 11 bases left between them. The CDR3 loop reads CASSVEGTDGNTIYF. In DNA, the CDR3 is TGTGCCAGCAGCGTAGAGGGGACCGACGGAAACACCATATATTTT. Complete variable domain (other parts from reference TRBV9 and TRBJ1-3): DSGVTQTPKHLITATGQRVTLRCSPRSGDLSVYWYQQSLDQGLQFLIQYYNGEERAKGNILERFSAQQFPDLHSELNLSSLELGDSALYFCASSVEGTDGNTIYFGEGSWLTVV.

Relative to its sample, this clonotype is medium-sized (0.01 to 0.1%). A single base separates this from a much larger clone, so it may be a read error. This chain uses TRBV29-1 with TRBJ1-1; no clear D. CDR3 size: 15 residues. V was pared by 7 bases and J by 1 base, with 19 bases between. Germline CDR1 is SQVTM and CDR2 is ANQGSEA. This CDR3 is CSADSTGMSNTEAFF. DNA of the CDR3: TGCAGCGCCGATTCAACGGGAATGTCGAACACTGAAGCTTTCTTT.

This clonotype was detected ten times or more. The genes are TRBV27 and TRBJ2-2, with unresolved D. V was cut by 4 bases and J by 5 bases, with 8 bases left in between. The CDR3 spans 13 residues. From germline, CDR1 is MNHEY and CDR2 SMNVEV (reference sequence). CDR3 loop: CASSSRRTGELFF. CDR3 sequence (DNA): TGTGCCAGCAGTTCCCGTCGGACCGGGGAGCTGTTTTTT.

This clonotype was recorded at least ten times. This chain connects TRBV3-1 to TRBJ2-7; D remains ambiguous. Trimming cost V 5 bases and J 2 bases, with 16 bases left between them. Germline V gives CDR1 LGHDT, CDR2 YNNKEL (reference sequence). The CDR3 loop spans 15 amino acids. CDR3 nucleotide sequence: TGTGCCAGCAGCACCACAGTACAGACCCCCTACGAGCAGTACTTC. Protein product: CASSTTVQTPYEQYF.

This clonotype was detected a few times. The CDR3 spells CASSLAPTREQYF. CDR3 nucleotide sequence: TGTGCCAGCAGCTTAGCACCTACGAGGGAGCAGTACTTC. The chain is built from TRBV7-9 and TRBJ2-7; D gene unclear. CDR1 is SEHNR and CDR2 is FQNEAQ in the germline V gene (reference sequence). V lost 0 bases and J 7 bases, leaving 10 bases between the germline ends. The CDR3 loop spans 13 amino acids.

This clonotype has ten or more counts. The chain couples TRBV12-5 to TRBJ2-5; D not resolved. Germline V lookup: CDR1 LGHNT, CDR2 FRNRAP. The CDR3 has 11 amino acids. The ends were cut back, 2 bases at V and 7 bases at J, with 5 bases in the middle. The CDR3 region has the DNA TGTGCTAGTGGTTTGCTGGGGACCCAGTACTTC. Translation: CASGLLGTQYF.

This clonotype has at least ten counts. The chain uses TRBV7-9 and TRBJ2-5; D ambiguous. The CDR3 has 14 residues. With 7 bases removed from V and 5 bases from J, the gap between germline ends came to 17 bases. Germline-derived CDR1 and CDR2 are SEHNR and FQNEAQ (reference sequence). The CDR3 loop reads CASTLNVYDETQYF. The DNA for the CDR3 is TGTGCCAGCACCCTAAATGTGTATGACGAGACCCAGTACTTC. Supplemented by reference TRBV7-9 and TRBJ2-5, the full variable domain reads DTGVSQNPRHKITKRGQNVTFRCDPISEHNRLYWYRQTLGQGPEFLTYFQNEAQLEKSRLLSDRFSAERPKGSFSTLEIQRTEQGDSAMYLCASTLNVYDETQYFGPGTRLLVL.

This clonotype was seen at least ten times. The CDR3 here is CASSLLQGADTQYF. CDR3 in DNA: TGTGCCAGCAGTTTACTACAGGGGGCAGATACGCAGTATTTT. The chain employs TRBV12-3 or TRBV12-4 and TRBJ2-3, with TRBD1 identical over 8 bases. The CDR3 length is 14 residues. After removal of 2 bases from V and 4 bases from J, the junction contained 2 bases not matched to a gene.

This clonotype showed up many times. DNA of the CDR3: TGCGCCAGCAGCTTGGTAGGGAGGAACACTGAAGCTTTCTTT. It encodes CASSLVGRNTEAFF. The V call is TRBV5-1, the J call TRBJ1-1; D not certain. Trimming removed 0 bases from V and 1 base from J, with 7 bases in between. Looked up from germline, CDR1 is SGHRS and CDR2 is YFSETQ. CDR3 length: 14 amino acids.

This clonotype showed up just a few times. The CDR3 region is CASSAQTATGNQPQHF. The CDR3 DNA reads as TGTGCCAGCAGTGCCCAGACAGCCACTGGGAATCAGCCCCAGCATTTT. V and J are TRBV27 and TRBJ1-5; D perhaps matches TRBD1 (5 bases). Between the trimmed V and J ends, which lost 5 bases and 4 bases, there was a span of 18 bases. This CDR3 is 16 amino acids long. CDR1 is MNHEY and CDR2 is SMNVEV in the germline V gene (reference sequence).

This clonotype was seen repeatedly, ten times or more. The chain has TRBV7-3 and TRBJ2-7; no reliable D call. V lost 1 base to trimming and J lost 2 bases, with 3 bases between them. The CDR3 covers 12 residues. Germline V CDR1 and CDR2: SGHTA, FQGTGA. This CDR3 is CASSLIPYEQYF. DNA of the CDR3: TGTGCCAGCAGCTTAATTCCCTACGAGCAGTACTTC.

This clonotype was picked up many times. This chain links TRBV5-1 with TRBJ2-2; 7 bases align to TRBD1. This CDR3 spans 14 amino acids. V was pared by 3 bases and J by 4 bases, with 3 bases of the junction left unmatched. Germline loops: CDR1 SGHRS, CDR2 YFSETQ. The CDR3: CASSSPGGTGELFF. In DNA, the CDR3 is TGCGCCAGCAGCTCCCCAGGGGGCACCGGGGAGCTGTTTTTT.

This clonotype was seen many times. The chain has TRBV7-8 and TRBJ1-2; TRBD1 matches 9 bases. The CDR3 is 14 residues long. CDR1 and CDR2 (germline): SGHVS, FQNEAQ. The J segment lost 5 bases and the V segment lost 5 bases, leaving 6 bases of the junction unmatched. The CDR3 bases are TGTGCCAGCAGCACAAGGGGACAGGGATATGGCTACACCTTC. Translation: CASSTRGQGYGYTF.

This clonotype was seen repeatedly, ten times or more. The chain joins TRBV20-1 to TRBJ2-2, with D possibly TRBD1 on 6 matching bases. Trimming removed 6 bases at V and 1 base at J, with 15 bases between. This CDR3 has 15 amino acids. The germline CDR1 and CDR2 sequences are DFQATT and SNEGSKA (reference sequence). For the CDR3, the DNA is TGCAGTGCACCGCGAGGACAGAAGAACACCGGGGAGCTGTTTTTT. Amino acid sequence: CSAPRGQKNTGELFF.

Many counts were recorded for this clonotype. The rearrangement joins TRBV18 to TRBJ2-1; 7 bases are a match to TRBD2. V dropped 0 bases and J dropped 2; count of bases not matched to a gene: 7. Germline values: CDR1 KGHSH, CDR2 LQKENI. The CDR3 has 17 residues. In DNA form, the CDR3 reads TGTGCCAGCTCACCACCGACTAGCCCGCCCCCCTACAATGAGCAGTTCTTC. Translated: CASSPPTSPPPYNEQFF.

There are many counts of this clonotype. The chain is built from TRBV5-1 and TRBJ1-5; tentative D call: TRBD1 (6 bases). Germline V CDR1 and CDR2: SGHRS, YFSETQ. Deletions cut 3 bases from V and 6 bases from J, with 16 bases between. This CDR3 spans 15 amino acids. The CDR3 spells CASSSGTGLRQPQHF. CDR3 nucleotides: TGCGCCAGCAGCTCGGGTACAGGGTTACGTCAGCCCCAGCATTTT.

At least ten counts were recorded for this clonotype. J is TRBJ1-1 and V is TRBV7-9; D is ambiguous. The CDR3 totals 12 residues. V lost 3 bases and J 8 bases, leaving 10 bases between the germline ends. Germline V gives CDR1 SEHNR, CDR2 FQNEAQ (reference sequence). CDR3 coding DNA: TGTGCCAGCAGCTTTTCAACTGTCGAAGCTTTCTTT. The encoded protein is CASSFSTVEAFF. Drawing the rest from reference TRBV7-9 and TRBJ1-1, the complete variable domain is DTGVSQNPRHKITKRGQNVTFRCDPISEHNRLYWYRQTLGQGPEFLTYFQNEAQLEKSRLLSDRFSAERPKGSFSTLEIQRTEQGDSAMYLCASSFSTVEAFFGQGTRLTVV.

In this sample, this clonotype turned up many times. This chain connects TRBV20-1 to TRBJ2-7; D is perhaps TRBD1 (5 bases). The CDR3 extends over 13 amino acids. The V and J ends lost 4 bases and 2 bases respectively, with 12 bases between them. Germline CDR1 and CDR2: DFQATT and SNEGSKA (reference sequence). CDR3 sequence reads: CSAKGAAAYEQYF. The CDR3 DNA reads TGCAGTGCTAAAGGGGCGGCGGCCTACGAGCAGTACTTC.

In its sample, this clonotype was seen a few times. CDR3 nucleotides: TGTGCCAGCAGCTTAACGAACAGTAGAACAGATACGCAGTATTTT. Translation gives CASSLTNSRTDTQYF. The chain recombines TRBV7-9 with TRBJ2-3, with D uncertain. Germline V gives CDR1 SEHNR, CDR2 FQNEAQ (reference sequence). This CDR3 spans 15 amino acids. Between the trimmed V and J ends, which lost 2 bases and 3 bases, there was a span of 12 bases.

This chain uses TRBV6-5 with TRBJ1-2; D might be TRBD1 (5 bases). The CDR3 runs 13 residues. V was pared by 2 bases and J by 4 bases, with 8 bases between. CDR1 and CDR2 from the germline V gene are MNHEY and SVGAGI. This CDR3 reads CASSYGTRYGYTF. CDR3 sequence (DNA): TGTGCCAGCAGTTACGGGACGCGCTATGGCTACACCTTC.

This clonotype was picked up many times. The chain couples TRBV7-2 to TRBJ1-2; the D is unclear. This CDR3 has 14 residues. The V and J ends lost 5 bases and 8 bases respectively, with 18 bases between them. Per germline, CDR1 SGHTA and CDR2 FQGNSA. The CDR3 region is CASSPSRGSSGYTF. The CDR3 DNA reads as TGTGCCAGCAGCCCTAGCCGCGGGAGTTCCGGCTACACCTTC.

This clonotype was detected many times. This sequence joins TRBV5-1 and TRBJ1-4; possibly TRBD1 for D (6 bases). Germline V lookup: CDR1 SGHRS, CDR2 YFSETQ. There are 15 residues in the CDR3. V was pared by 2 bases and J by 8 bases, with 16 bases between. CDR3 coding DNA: TGCGCCAGCAGCTTACGTGGGGGCGCGGAGGAAAAACTGTTTTTT. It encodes CASSLRGGAEEKLFF. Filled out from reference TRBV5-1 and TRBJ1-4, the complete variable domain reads KAGVTQTPRYLIKTRGQQVTLSCSPISGHRSVSWYQQTPGQGLQFLFEYFSETQRNKGNFPGRFSGRQFSNSRSEMNVSTLELGDSALYLCASSLRGGAEEKLFFGSGTQLSVL.

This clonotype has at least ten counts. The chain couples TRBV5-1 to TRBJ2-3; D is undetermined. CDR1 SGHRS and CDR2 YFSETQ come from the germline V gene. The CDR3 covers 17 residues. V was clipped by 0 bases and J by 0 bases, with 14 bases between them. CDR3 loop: CASSLDPLRSSTDTQYF. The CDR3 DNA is TGCGCCAGCAGCTTGGATCCCCTCCGATCTAGCACAGATACGCAGTATTTT.